What follows describes a single TCR beta chain. Its antigen is not identified. Genomic DNA served as template for TCR beta VDJ and CDR3 profiling. TCRdb reprocessed the reads with MiXCR, giving one entry per CDR3 protein. The sample consists of a few hundred thousand distinct CDR3 sequences, under 50% of them appearing once. Sequencing involved patients with CD8+CD57+ cell expansion previously shown by flow cytometry. Severe acquired aplastic anemia affected all patients. This specimen belongs to a study of CD8+CD57+ T cells in acquired aplastic anemia. Study background: Average DNA yield from sorted CD4+ and CD8+ cells was around 3 ug. Overall study findings and caveats: Patients and controls shared twenty-nine CD8+ CDR3 sequences.

Germline V gives CDR1 LNHNV, CDR2 YYDKDF (reference sequence). V lost 3 bases and J lost 4, with 18 bases in between. The CDR3 covers 16 residues. This clonotype was obtained from a human donor with aplastic anemia. The sequenced material came from sorted CD4+, CD8+, or CD8+CD57+ T cells (not recorded which) from PBMCs. The rearrangement uses TRBV15 and TRBJ1-1, with D uncertain. The CDR3 sequence: CATSRKGREVGTEAFF. The CDR3 DNA follows: TGTGCCACCAGCAGGAAAGGAAGGGAGGTTGGCACTGAAGCTTTCTTT.